Below, 27 T cell receptor beta chains from the same sample are listed, as sequenced in a study of glioma-infiltrating T cells. The iRepertoire nested amplicon-rescue multiplex PCR amplified TCR alpha and beta CDR3s from RNA. One entry per CDR3 protein results from TCRdb running MiXCR on the multiplex PCR reads. The data hold about 93,000 distinct CDR3 sequences, with roughly 40% observed a single time. Sequenced: glioma tissue, nonneoplastic brain tissue, or PBMCs (not recorded which). The receptors were sampled from a human donor with low-grade glioma or glioblastoma, undergoing nonglioma brain surgery, or in good health (not recorded which).

In this sample, this clonotype turned up a few times. One base away lies a much larger clone, so this may be a sequencing read error. V and J are TRBV10-3 and TRBJ2-5; D is unclear. This CDR3 has 13 amino acids. CDR1 and CDR2 from the germline V gene are ENHRY and SYGVKD. This CDR3 is CAISVLSQGTQYF. The CDR3 bases are TGTGCCATCAGTGTACTGAGCCAAGGGACCCAGTACTTC.

This clonotype was seen at least ten times. This chain links TRBV24-1 with TRBJ2-1; TRBD2 might be the D (6 bases). Trimming stripped 4 bases from V and 0 bases from J, with 15 bases between. Germline V gene lookup returns CDR1 KGHDR and CDR2 SFDVKD. The CDR3 has 17 residues. CDR3 DNA: TGTGCCACCAGTGACACGGGACTCATAAGCTCCTACAATGAGCAGTTCTTC. This encodes CATSDTGLISSYNEQFF.

This clonotype has a count of ten or more. The chain uses TRBV10-2 and TRBJ2-5; unclear D gene. Germline assignment: CDR1 WSHSY and CDR2 SAAADI. The germline V and J ends were trimmed by 2 bases and 4 bases, with 14 bases remaining between them. CDR3 size: 15 residues. The CDR3 loop reads CASSELRIGSETQYF. The CDR3, as DNA: TGCGCCAGCAGTGAGCTCCGAATCGGATCAGAGACCCAGTACTTC.

The sample holds many counts of this clonotype. V is TRBV2 and J is TRBJ2-7, with D uncertain. The germline V gene has CDR1 SNHLY and CDR2 FYNNEI. The CDR3 is made up of 14 amino acids. V was trimmed by 8 bases and J by 0 bases, leaving 14 bases between them. This CDR3 is CASSRFISSYEQYF. CDR3 DNA: TGTGCCAGCTCTAGGTTTATCAGCTCCTACGAGCAGTACTTC.

This clonotype was counted many times. The chain links TRBV6-1 to TRBJ2-7; TRBD1 agrees at 10 bases. The J segment lost 4 bases and the V segment lost 5 bases, leaving 5 bases of the junction unmatched. Germline values: CDR1 MNHNS, CDR2 SASEGT. The CDR3 covers 14 residues. CDR3 in DNA: TGTGCCAGCAGTTTGGACAGGGGGATGTACGAGCAGTACTTC. This translates into CASSLDRGMYEQYF.

This clonotype was detected many times. The V call is TRBV5-6, the J call TRBJ2-1, with D unclear. Trimming left V 0 bases short and J 8 bases short, with 6 bases between. There are 12 residues in the CDR3. Germline assignment: CDR1 SGHDT and CDR2 YYEEEE. CDR3: CASSLASDEQFF. The DNA for the CDR3 is TGTGCCAGCAGCTTGGCTTCAGATGAGCAGTTCTTC.

This clonotype was counted at least ten times. This chain uses TRBV2 with TRBJ1-6, with 10 positions matching TRBD1. This CDR3 has 13 amino acids. J was trimmed by 9 bases and V by 7 bases; bases with no gene match: 3. The germline gives CDR1 SNHLY, CDR2 FYNNEI. CDR3 nucleotides: TGTGCCAGCACCGGGACAGGGGTTTCACCCCTCCACTTT. It specifies CASTGTGVSPLHF.

This clonotype was detected many times. V is TRBV3-1 and J is TRBJ2-7, with D tentatively TRBD2 (5 bases). With 1 base removed from V and 6 bases from J, the gap between germline ends came to 13 bases. The CDR3 is 14 residues long. Per the germline V gene, CDR1 is LGHDT and CDR2 is YNNKEL (reference sequence). The CDR3 reads CASSQVGSHTEQYF. DNA of the CDR3: TGTGCCAGCAGCCAAGTAGGGAGTCACACCGAGCAGTACTTC.

Notes on this clonotype: This may stem from a read error, because a much larger clone lies one nucleotide away. The chain links TRBV14 to TRBJ2-7, with TRBD2 as a possible D gene (5 bases). CDR3 length equals 16 residues. Trimming removed 4 bases from V and 3 bases from J, with 19 bases in between. Germline V gives CDR1 SGHDN, CDR2 FVKESK. CDR3 coding DNA: TGTGCCAGCAGCCTCACCCTAGAGGGAGTTCGCTACGAGCAGTACTTC. This sequence encodes CASSLTLEGVRYEQYF.

Many counts were recorded for this clonotype. The chain carries TRBV28 and TRBJ2-7; 10 bases align to TRBD2. The germline CDR1 and CDR2 sequences are MDHEN and SYDVKM. The CDR3 totals 13 residues. V lost 10 bases and J lost 2; bases outside the gene matches: 5. CDR3 sequence reads: CATRTSGAYEQYF. The CDR3 nucleotides are TGTGCCACCAGGACTAGCGGTGCCTACGAGCAGTACTTC. The whole variable domain, filled in from reference TRBV28 and TRBJ2-7, reads DVKVTQSSRYLVKRTGEKVFLECVQDMDHENMFWYRQDPGLGLRLIYFSYDVKMKEKGDIPEGYSVSREKKERFSLILESASTNQTSMYLCATRTSGAYEQYFGPGTRLTVT.

This clonotype came up many times. J is TRBJ2-1 and V is TRBV29-1, with D unclear. Germline CDR1 is SQVTM and CDR2 is ANQGSEA. The CDR3 consists of 13 residues. V was cut by 2 bases and J by 6 bases, with 11 bases left in between. CDR3 in amino acids: CSVEPGKVNEQFF. CDR3 bases: TGCAGCGTTGAACCAGGAAAGGTCAATGAGCAGTTCTTC.

Of note for this clonotype: A read error may account for a junction end that differs from germline. The genes are TRBV15 and TRBJ2-1; no reliable D call. The CDR3 is 16 amino acids. Germline V gene data show CDR1 as LNHNV and CDR2 as YYDKDF (reference sequence). The CDR3 sequence: CATIRVDFVSYNEQFF. In DNA form, the CDR3 reads TGTGCCACCATCAGAGTAGACTTCGTCTCCTACAATGAGCAGTTCTTC.

The chain couples TRBV12-3 or TRBV12-4 to TRBJ2-1, with 9 positions matching TRBD2. This CDR3 is built from 17 residues. The DNA for the CDR3 is TGTCCCATCAGTGAGGCGGGAGGGGGGCCGGCCTACAATGAGCAGTTCTTC. This gives the protein CPISEAGGGPAYNEQFF.

This clonotype has a count of ten or more. This chain links TRBV18 with TRBJ2-1; 9 nucleotides match TRBD2. The CDR3 loop spans 15 amino acids. Germline loops: CDR1 KGHSH, CDR2 LQKENI. V shed 2 bases, J shed 10 bases, and the junction held 9 bases outside the gene matches. Here the CDR3 DNA reads TGTGCCAGCTCACCAGAGGCGGGGGGGCCTCGAGAGCAGTTCTTC. Its protein is CASSPEAGGPREQFF.

This clonotype was detected many times. The V gene is TRBV10-3, the J gene TRBJ2-7, with D perhaps assigned TRBD1 or TRBD2 (5 bases each). Germline V gives CDR1 ENHRY, CDR2 SYGVKD. This CDR3 has 12 residues. Trimming removed 10 bases at V and 6 bases at J, with 16 bases between. The DNA of the CDR3 is TGTGCCACAGGGACCTTTGGCCGCGAGCAGTACTTC. Translated, it gives CATGTFGREQYF.

At least ten counts were recorded for this clonotype. J is TRBJ2-7 and V is TRBV6-1; TRBD1 might be the D (6 bases). The CDR3 covers 14 residues. Deletions cut 5 bases from V and 5 bases from J, with 16 bases between. Per germline, CDR1 MNHNS and CDR2 SASEGT. CDR3 in amino acids: CASSFTPNRDEQYF. The CDR3 region has the DNA TGTGCCAGCAGTTTTACCCCAAACAGGGACGAGCAGTACTTC.

Regarding this clonotype: With a much larger clone just one base away, this may be a read error. The V gene is TRBV18, the J gene TRBJ2-5, with D maybe TRBD1 (5 bases). Trimming stripped 8 bases from V and 4 bases from J, with 14 bases between. This CDR3 region has 13 residues. Germline values: CDR1 KGHSH, CDR2 LQKENI. The CDR3 spells CASPLVQGETQYF. CDR3 DNA sequence: TGTGCCAGCCCTCTCGTCCAGGGAGAGACCCAGTACTTC.

The J gene is TRBJ2-7, the V gene TRBV5-6, with 7 positions matching TRBD2. J gave up 3 bases and V 5 bases, and 14 bases lay outside the gene matches. This CDR3 has 16 amino acids. Germline V gene sequence: CDR1 SGHDT, CDR2 YYEEEE. Here the CDR3 reads CASREWGGYALYEQYF. In DNA form, the CDR3 reads TGTGCCAGCAGGGAATGGGGGGGGTATGCCCTCTACGAGCAGTACTTC.

The chain combines TRBV29-1 with TRBJ2-1; possibly TRBD1 or TRBD2 for D (5 bases each). This CDR3 spans 14 amino acids. Germline values: CDR1 SQVTM, CDR2 ANQGSEA. Deletions cut 7 bases from V and 0 bases from J, with 13 bases between. CDR3 sequence reads: CSGKGSSSYNEQFF. The CDR3 nucleotides read TGCAGCGGTAAGGGGAGTAGCTCCTACAATGAGCAGTTCTTC.

The chain uses TRBV20-1 and TRBJ2-1; perhaps TRBD1 as D (5 bases). The V end was cut by 3 bases, the J end by 0 bases, with 12 bases between. The CDR3 consists of 15 residues. The germline V gene encodes CDR1 DFQATT and CDR2 SNEGSKA (reference sequence). CDR3: CSASTDISSYNEQFF. CDR3 in DNA: TGCAGTGCTAGTACGGACATCAGCTCCTACAATGAGCAGTTCTTC.

The table lists this clonotype with many counts. The rearrangement links TRBV29-1 to TRBJ2-7; D might be TRBD1 or TRBD2, each matching 5 bases. The CDR3 has 12 residues. Germline V gene lookup returns CDR1 SQVTM and CDR2 ANQGSEA. V lost 0 bases to trimming and J lost 3 bases, with 6 bases between them. CDR3 amino acids: CSVEDGGYEQYF. CDR3 nucleotide sequence: TGCAGCGTTGAAGATGGGGGCTACGAGCAGTACTTC.

Many counts were recorded for this clonotype. The chain has TRBV24-1 and TRBJ1-5; 10 bases align to TRBD1. CDR1 and CDR2 (germline): KGHDR, SFDVKD. The V and J ends lost 7 bases and 4 bases, in that order; junction bases with no gene match: 0. CDR3 size: 13 residues. CDR3 amino acids: CATRDRGNQPQHF. DNA for the CDR3: TGTGCCACCAGGGACAGGGGGAATCAGCCCCAGCATTTT.

The V gene is TRBV7-8, the J gene TRBJ2-5; D unclear. Germline assignment: CDR1 SGHVS and CDR2 FQNEAQ. The CDR3 loop spans 14 amino acids. Deletions cut 5 bases from V and 1 base from J, with 11 bases between. The CDR3 nucleotides are TGTGCCAGCAGCCACATGGGTCCCCAAGAGACCCAGTACTTC. This gives the protein CASSHMGPQETQYF. Full variable domain (outside the CDR3, taken from reference TRBV7-8 and TRBJ2-5): GAGVSQSPRYKVAKRGQDVALRCDPISGHVSLFWYQQALGQGPEFLTYFQNEAQLDKSGLPSDRFFAERPEGSVSTLKIQRTQQEDSAVYLCASSHMGPQETQYFGPGTRLLVL.

This clonotype appeared many times. CDR3 coding DNA: TGCGCCAGCAGCTACGGGACAGGGGATTACAATGAGCAGTTCTTC. Amino acids: CASSYGTGDYNEQFF. The chain has TRBV4-3 and TRBJ2-1; 10 bases fit TRBD1. Unmatched junction bases numbered 5, after V lost 5 bases and J lost 4 bases. Germline CDR1 and CDR2: LGHNA and YSLEER. The CDR3 extends over 15 amino acids.

In DNA, the CDR3 is TGCGCCAGCAGCCACGGGACTAGCGGGACTAGCACAGATACGCAGTATTTT. This codes for CASSHGTSGTSTDTQYF. V usage is TRBV4-1 and J usage is TRBJ2-3; 13 bases align to TRBD2. V lost 3 bases, J lost 0 bases, and 3 bases stayed unmatched. This CDR3 has 17 amino acids. Germline values: CDR1 MGHRA, CDR2 YSYEKL.

This clonotype was counted many times. The chain links TRBV20-1 to TRBJ2-5; TRBD1 is a possible D gene (6 bases). CDR3 length: 12 amino acids. Germline CDR1 and CDR2: DFQATT and SNEGSKA (reference sequence). V was pared by 7 bases and J by 1 base, with 10 bases between. CDR3 DNA: TGCAGTGTTAGGGGGAGCCAAGAGACCCAGTACTTC. Its translation: CSVRGSQETQYF.

Ten or more counts support this clonotype. The chain uses TRBV12-3 or TRBV12-4 and TRBJ1-1; 10 bases map to TRBD1. The CDR3 is 15 residues long. With V trimmed by 4 bases and J by 1 base, 3 bases remained unmatched. Here the CDR3 DNA reads TGTGCCAGCAGTTCGAGGACAGGGGGGAACACTGAAGCTTTCTTT. It codes for CASSSRTGGNTEAFF.